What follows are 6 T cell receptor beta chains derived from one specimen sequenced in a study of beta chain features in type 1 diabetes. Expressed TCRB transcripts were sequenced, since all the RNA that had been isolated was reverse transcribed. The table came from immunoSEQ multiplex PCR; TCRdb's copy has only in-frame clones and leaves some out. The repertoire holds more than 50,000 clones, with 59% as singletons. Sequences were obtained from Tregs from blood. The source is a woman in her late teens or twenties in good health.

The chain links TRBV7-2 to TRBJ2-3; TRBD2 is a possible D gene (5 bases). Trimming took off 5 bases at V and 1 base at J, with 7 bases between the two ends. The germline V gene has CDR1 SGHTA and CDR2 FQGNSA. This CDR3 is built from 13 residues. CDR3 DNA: TGTGCCAGCAGCACCGGGGGCACAGATACGCAGTATTTT. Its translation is CASSTGGTDTQYF. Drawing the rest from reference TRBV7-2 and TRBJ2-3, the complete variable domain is GAGVSQSPSNKVTEKGKDVELRCDPISGHTALYWYRQSLGQGLEFLIYFQGNSAPDKSGLPSDRFSAERTGGSVSTLTIQRTQQEDSAVYLCASSTGGTDTQYFGPGTRLTVL.

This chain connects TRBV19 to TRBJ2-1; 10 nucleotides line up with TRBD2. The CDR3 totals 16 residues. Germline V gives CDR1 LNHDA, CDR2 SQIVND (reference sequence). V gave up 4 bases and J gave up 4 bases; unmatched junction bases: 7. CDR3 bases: TGTGCCAGTAGTACCCAGCGGGGGGGCCGGTACAATGAGCAGTTCTTC. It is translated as CASSTQRGGRYNEQFF.

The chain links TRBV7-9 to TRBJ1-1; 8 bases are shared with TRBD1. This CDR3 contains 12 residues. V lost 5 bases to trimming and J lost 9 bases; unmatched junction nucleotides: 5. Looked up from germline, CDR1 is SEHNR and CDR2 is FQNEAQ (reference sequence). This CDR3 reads CASSQQGGQAFF. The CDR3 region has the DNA TGTGCCAGCAGCCAACAGGGGGGACAAGCTTTCTTT.

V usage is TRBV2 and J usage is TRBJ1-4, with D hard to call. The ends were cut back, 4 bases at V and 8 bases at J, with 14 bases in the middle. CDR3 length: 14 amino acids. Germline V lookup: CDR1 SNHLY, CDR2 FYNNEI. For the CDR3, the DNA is TGTGCCAGCAGTGTAGAGGGCGCGGAAGAAAAACTGTTTTTT. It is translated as CASSVEGAEEKLFF.

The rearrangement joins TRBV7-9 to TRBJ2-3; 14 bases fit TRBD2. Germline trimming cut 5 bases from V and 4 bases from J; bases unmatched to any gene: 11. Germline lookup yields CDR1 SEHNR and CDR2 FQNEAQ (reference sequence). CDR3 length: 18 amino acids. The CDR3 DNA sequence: TGTGCCAGCAGCACCGGGACTAGCGGGAGACCCAGGGCAGATACGCAGTATTTT. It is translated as CASSTGTSGRPRADTQYF.

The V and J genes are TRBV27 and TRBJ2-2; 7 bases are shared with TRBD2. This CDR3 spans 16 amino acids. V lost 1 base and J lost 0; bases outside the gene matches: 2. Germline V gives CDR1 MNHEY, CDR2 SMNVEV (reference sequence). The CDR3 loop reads CASSLFRGANTGELFF. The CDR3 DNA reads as TGTGCCAGCAGTTTATTTCGGGGGGCGAACACCGGGGAGCTGTTTTTT.